Shown below are 26 T cell receptor beta chains from a single sample sequenced in a study of CD8 T cells in ankylosing spondylitis. Broader study findings: Ankylosing spondylitis blood seemed to carry a telltale TCR beta motif made of eight or nine highly homologous variants.

TCRdb called the 5' RACE reads again in MiXCR, with one record for every CDR3 protein. The data show roughly 470,000 distinct CDR3 sequences, roughly a quarter seen once. The antigens for these receptors are not known. Sample: blood, either unsorted or a sorted T cell fraction (not recorded which). All receptors come from a male donor with ankylosing spondylitis.

The sample holds a few counts of this clonotype. The rearrangement links TRBV20-1 to TRBJ2-6; D ambiguous. From germline, CDR1 is DFQATT and CDR2 SNEGSKA (reference sequence). This CDR3 is built from 13 residues. Deletions cut 6 bases from V and 0 bases from J, with 6 bases between. CDR3 in DNA: TGCAGTGCCCGAAGCTCTGGGGCCAACGTCCTGACTTTC. It specifies CSARSSGANVLTF.

The rearrangement links TRBV11-2 to TRBJ2-7; 7 bases are shared with TRBD2. Per the germline V gene, CDR1 is SGHAT and CDR2 is FQNNGV. With 5 bases clipped from V and 0 bases from J, the junction kept 7 bases outside the gene matches. The CDR3 spans 15 residues. In DNA form, the CDR3 reads TGTGCCAGCAGCAAAATAGCGGGTTACTCCTACGAGCAGTACTTC. Translation: CASSKIAGYSYEQYF.

The rearrangement uses TRBV3-1 and TRBJ2-1; perhaps D is TRBD1 or TRBD2 (5 bases each). Trimming removed 3 bases at V and 0 bases at J, with 9 bases between. Germline V gene lookup returns CDR1 LGHDT and CDR2 YNNKEL (reference sequence). The CDR3 extends over 15 amino acids. This CDR3 reads CASSQGVGSYNEQFF. CDR3 DNA sequence: TGTGCCAGCAGCCAGGGGGTGGGCTCCTACAATGAGCAGTTCTTC.

This clonotype was observed at least ten times. This chain joins TRBV5-1 and TRBJ1-1; D not resolved. The CDR3 length is 13 residues. Trimming pared 0 bases from V and 0 bases from J, leaving 3 bases between. CDR1 and CDR2 (germline): SGHRS, YFSETQ. This CDR3 is CASSLEVNTEAFF. The CDR3 region has the DNA TGCGCCAGCAGCTTGGAGGTGAACACTGAAGCTTTCTTT. Filled out from reference TRBV5-1 and TRBJ1-1, the complete variable domain reads KAGVTQTPRYLIKTRGQQVTLSCSPISGHRSVSWYQQTPGQGLQFLFEYFSETQRNKGNFPGRFSGRQFSNSRSEMNVSTLELGDSALYLCASSLEVNTEAFFGQGTRLTVV.

This clonotype appeared a few times. J is TRBJ1-1 and V is TRBV5-1; 10 bases are a match to TRBD1. Germline loops: CDR1 SGHRS, CDR2 YFSETQ. V shed 4 bases and J 11 bases; nucleotides not matched to a gene: 11. CDR3 length: 14 amino acids. The chain's CDR3 is CASSEGTGAGWAFF. The CDR3, as DNA: TGCGCCAGCAGCGAAGGGACAGGGGCTGGTTGGGCTTTCTTT.

The chain has TRBV4-2 and TRBJ1-5; D is uncertain. The CDR3 length is 16 residues. V shed 0 bases and J shed 3 bases, with 12 bases lying between them. Germline CDR1 is LGHNA and CDR2 is YNFKEQ. CDR3 sequence: CASSQESVNVNQPQHF. CDR3 DNA: TGTGCCAGCAGCCAAGAGTCCGTTAACGTCAATCAGCCCCAGCATTTT.

This clonotype occurred a few times. V usage is TRBV2 and J usage is TRBJ2-1; TRBD1 matches at 7 bases. The J segment lost 5 bases and the V segment lost 7 bases, leaving 14 bases of the junction unmatched. There are 16 residues in the CDR3. Looked up from germline, CDR1 is SNHLY and CDR2 is FYNNEI. CDR3 loop: CASTSQARTGDNEQFF. Written as DNA, the CDR3 is TGTGCCAGCACCTCCCAAGCCCGGACAGGAGACAATGAGCAGTTCTTC.

The genes are TRBV20-1 and TRBJ2-1; 10 positions agree with TRBD2. Germline-derived CDR1 and CDR2 are DFQATT and SNEGSKA (reference sequence). The CDR3 runs 15 residues. V was clipped by 1 base and J by 9 bases; unmatched bases: 9. CDR3 nucleotides: TGCAGTGCTAGAGGGAGCGGGAGGGTCCGGGGTGAGCAGTTCTTC. It specifies CSARGSGRVRGEQFF.

This chain connects TRBV20-1 to TRBJ2-3; 7 nucleotides agree with TRBD1. Per the germline V gene, CDR1 is DFQATT and CDR2 is SNEGSKA (reference sequence). Unmatched junction bases numbered 10, after V lost 7 bases and J lost 0 bases. This CDR3 region has 15 residues. The CDR3 protein is CSVAIPGQSTDTQYF. The CDR3 coding sequence is TGCAGTGTCGCGATTCCGGGACAGAGCACAGATACGCAGTATTTT.

V usage is TRBV11-2 and J usage is TRBJ2-1; TRBD2 aligns across 9 bases. J lost 5 bases, V lost 3 bases, and 17 bases had no gene match. Germline CDR1 reads SGHAT; CDR2 reads FQNNGV. This CDR3 spans 19 amino acids. Written as DNA, the CDR3 is TGTGCCAGCAGCTTCGGGCAGGGACCCACTAGCGGGTCAAACAATGAGCAGTTCTTC. Protein sequence: CASSFGQGPTSGSNNEQFF.

This chain connects TRBV20-1 to TRBJ2-1; a weak D match, TRBD2 (5 bases). With 1 base removed from V and 6 bases from J, the gap between germline ends came to 16 bases. Germline-derived CDR1 and CDR2 are DFQATT and SNEGSKA (reference sequence). CDR3 size: 15 residues. The CDR3 DNA reads TGCAGTGCTAGAGGAATAGCGCGCCCGTCCAATGAGCAGTTCTTC. This sequence encodes CSARGIARPSNEQFF.

The chain employs TRBV5-1 and TRBJ2-3, with 7 bases identical to TRBD1. Per germline, CDR1 SGHRS and CDR2 YFSETQ. The length of the CDR3 is 15 residues. Trimming at V came to 3 bases and at J to 2 bases, leaving 6 bases not matched to a gene. CDR3 DNA: TGCGCCAGCAGCTCCACTAGGGGGCCCACAGATACGCAGTATTTT. This sequence encodes CASSSTRGPTDTQYF. The full variable domain, with the rest looked up from reference TRBV5-1 and TRBJ2-3, is KAGVTQTPRYLIKTRGQQVTLSCSPISGHRSVSWYQQTPGQGLQFLFEYFSETQRNKGNFPGRFSGRQFSNSRSEMNVSTLELGDSALYLCASSSTRGPTDTQYFGPGTRLTVL.

The chain recombines TRBV14 with TRBJ2-1, with a weak D call TRBD1 (6 bases). Germline CDR1 reads SGHDN; CDR2 reads FVKESK. V was clipped by 4 bases and J by 6 bases, with 13 bases between them. This CDR3 comprises 14 residues. The CDR3 DNA reads as TGTGCCAGCAGCCGGTACAGGGCCGCCAATGAGCAGTTCTTC. This gives the protein CASSRYRAANEQFF.

This clonotype showed up just a few times. The chain uses TRBV12-3 or TRBV12-4 and TRBJ2-1, with TRBD2 matching over 7 bases. Trimming removed 4 bases from V and 7 bases from J; junction bases left unmatched: 10. The CDR3 loop spans 15 amino acids. The CDR3 protein is CASSSTSARRNEQFF. The CDR3 bases are TGTGCCAGCAGTTCAACTAGCGCCCGGCGGAATGAGCAGTTCTTC.

This clonotype was counted only a few times. This chain joins TRBV20-1 and TRBJ2-1; 7 bases align to TRBD2. CDR3 size: 14 residues. The germline CDR1 and CDR2 sequences are DFQATT and SNEGSKA (reference sequence). V was clipped by 3 bases and J by 2 bases; unmatched bases: 4. CDR3 nucleotide sequence: TGCAGTGCTAGCATTGGACTAGCCTACAATGAGCAGTTCTTC. It specifies CSASIGLAYNEQFF.

This clonotype has only a few counts. The gene calls are TRBV3-1 and TRBJ1-5; the D gene is possibly TRBD1 (5 bases). Germline lookup yields CDR1 LGHDT and CDR2 YNNKEL (reference sequence). The CDR3 sequence is 15 residues long. V lost 0 bases and J lost 6, with 12 bases in between. The CDR3 loop is CASSQEGAPSQPQHF. In DNA form, the CDR3 reads TGTGCCAGCAGCCAAGAAGGGGCGCCGTCTCAGCCCCAGCATTTT.

V and J are TRBV24-1 and TRBJ2-1, with 9 bases that match TRBD1. V was clipped by 7 bases and J by 8 bases; unmatched bases: 11. This CDR3 is built from 15 residues. The germline V gene has CDR1 KGHDR and CDR2 SFDVKD. CDR3 sequence (DNA): TGTGCCACCAGCCGCGGGACAGGGTATCTCGATGAGCAGTTCTTC. Amino acids: CATSRGTGYLDEQFF.

This chain uses TRBV6-1 with TRBJ1-5; D not certain. CDR3 size: 11 residues. The V gene's germline CDR1 is MNHNS and CDR2 SASEGT. V lost 7 bases, J lost 7 bases, and 8 bases lay in between. The CDR3 DNA sequence: TGTGCCAGCATTTATCGGCAGCCCCAGCATTTT. This sequence encodes CASIYRQPQHF.

This chain connects TRBV20-1 to TRBJ2-7, with 8 positions matching TRBD1. Germline CDR1 reads DFQATT; CDR2 reads SNEGSKA (reference sequence). The ends lost 3 bases at V and 10 bases at J; junction bases unmatched: 8. The CDR3 covers 12 residues. CDR3 sequence (DNA): TGCAGTGCTAGCGTTCAGGGGGCTCCCCAGTACTTC. Amino acids: CSASVQGAPQYF.

CDR3: CASSPDVTSGRVQYF. CDR3 nucleotide sequence: TGCGCCAGCAGCCCGGATGTGACTAGCGGGAGGGTGCAGTACTTC. This rearrangement joins TRBV5-1 to TRBJ2-7, with TRBD2 matching over 14 bases. The CDR3 is 15 amino acids. With 4 bases clipped from V and 9 bases from J, the junction kept 9 bases outside the gene matches. CDR1 SGHRS and CDR2 YFSETQ come from the germline V gene.

The V and J genes are TRBV7-2 and TRBJ2-5; 7 nucleotides agree with TRBD2. This CDR3 spans 15 amino acids. The V gene end was trimmed by 4 bases and the J gene end by 2 bases; junction bases not matched to a gene: 7. CDR1 is SGHTA and CDR2 is FQGNSA in the germline V gene. CDR3 bases: TGTGCCAGCAGCTACCAGCGGGGATCACAAGAGACCCAGTACTTC. Its translation is CASSYQRGSQETQYF. The complete variable domain, with remaining parts taken from reference TRBV7-2 and TRBJ2-5, reads GAGVSQSPSNKVTEKGKDVELRCDPISGHTALYWYRQSLGQGLEFLIYFQGNSAPDKSGLPSDRFSAERTGGSVSTLTIQRTQQEDSAVYLCASSYQRGSQETQYFGPGTRLLVL.

The V gene is TRBV4-2, the J gene TRBJ2-4; D remains ambiguous. The CDR3 loop spans 17 amino acids. The V and J ends lost 0 bases and 0 bases respectively, with 12 bases between them. Germline CDR1 is LGHNA and CDR2 is YNFKEQ. As DNA, the CDR3 is TGTGCCAGCAGCCAAGACAACGGCTTCTTAGCCAAAAACATTCAGTACTTC. The encoded protein is CASSQDNGFLAKNIQYF.

This clonotype occurred a few times. The chain combines TRBV7-8 with TRBJ1-4; 7 bases align to TRBD1. Germline V CDR1 and CDR2: SGHVS, FQNEAQ. Trimming removed 5 bases from V and 6 bases from J; junction bases left unmatched: 9. This CDR3 has 15 amino acids. The CDR3 region is CASSHTAGGDEKLFF. The DNA for the CDR3 is TGTGCCAGCAGCCACACGGCAGGGGGGGATGAAAAACTGTTTTTT.

This clonotype occurred a few times. The V and J genes are TRBV9 and TRBJ2-5, with D possibly matching TRBD1 (5 bases). Trimming cost V 4 bases and J 1 base, with 5 bases left between them. CDR1 is SGDLS, CDR2 YYNGEE, per germline. The CDR3 contains 12 residues. CDR3 coding DNA: TGTGCCAGCAGCAGGGGCCAAGAGACCCAGTACTTC. Amino acids: CASSRGQETQYF. The complete variable domain, with remaining parts taken from reference TRBV9 and TRBJ2-5, reads DSGVTQTPKHLITATGQRVTLRCSPRSGDLSVYWYQQSLDQGLQFLIQYYNGEERAKGNILERFSAQQFPDLHSELNLSSLELGDSALYFCASSRGQETQYFGPGTRLLVL.

V usage is TRBV29-1 and J usage is TRBJ1-1; maybe TRBD1 (6 bases). Germline lookup yields CDR1 SQVTM and CDR2 ANQGSEA. The CDR3 runs to 15 residues. The V end was cut by 7 bases, the J end by 8 bases, with 26 bases between. The CDR3 reads CSADQVAGGEGEAFF. The CDR3 coding sequence is TGCAGCGCCGACCAGGTCGCGGGGGGCGAGGGCGAAGCTTTCTTT.

A few counts support this clonotype. The chain uses TRBV12-3 or TRBV12-4 and TRBJ2-1; 7 nucleotides align to TRBD1. This CDR3 is 13 amino acids long. V was pared by 0 bases and J by 15 bases, with 8 bases of the junction left unmatched. CDR3 bases: TGTGCCAGCAGTTTAGCGCCGGGACAGATCGCGTTCTTC. It encodes CASSLAPGQIAFF.